The clone carrying this T cell receptor (beta chain) was found a few times. The antigen remains undetermined. Everyone who donated was a healthy bone marrow donor. V lost 6 bases, J lost 7 bases, and 5 bases stayed unmatched. The CDR3 is 15 amino acids. The germline gives CDR1 MDHEN, CDR2 SYDVKM. The PCR employed 60 Vbeta primers together with 13 Jbeta primers. Only in-frame clones appear in the TCRdb table, and some are missing; sequencing was by immunoSEQ multiplex PCR. The sample contains some 71,000 clones, approximately 63% of which appear only once. This entry comes from a study of cytomegalovirus exposure and HLA in healthy donors. Notes on the study in general: The study put roughly 160 TCR beta chains on its list as cytomegalovirus-associated.

The sequenced sample was PBMCs. The sequence derives from a woman between 45 and 65 years old in good health and CMV-seropositive. This chain connects TRBV28 to TRBJ1-6; TRBD1 agrees at 11 bases. The CDR3 loop reads CASRTGQGANSPLHF. CDR3 in DNA: TGTGCCAGCAGGACCGGACAGGGGGCAAATTCACCCCTCCACTTT.